Detailed here is one TCR beta chain. This clone was seen a single time. This receptor's antigen is unknown. The sample holds no much larger clone one base away, and base qualities are not on file. Germline trimming amounts to 0 bases on V and 6 bases on J, with 4 as the count of junction bases outside the gene matches. Via the germline V gene, CDR1 is MRHNA and CDR2 SNTAGT. The CDR3 has 15 amino acids, counting the end cysteine and phenylalanine. Only the CDR3 portion is preserved as DNA: 45 bases, with reading frame beginning at the first base. This sample stems from a study of blood T cell repertoires in COVID-19 (dated by TCRdb to about 2020). Context from the whole study: Samples covering the acute and convalescent phases of COVID-19 were provided by collaborators in the United States, Italy and Spain. The prospective study material was composed of cDNA or gDNA derived from T cells, B-cell-depleted T cells, or PBMCs. The dataset comprised deeply sampled blood TCRbeta repertoires from subjects exposed to, actively infected with, or recovered from COVID-19. The repertoires were made available in a free public database intended to serve as a resource for research on the immune response to SARS-CoV-2. The samples were drawn from the first 160 participants of the ongoing ImmuneRACE study and from some 1,300 subjects provided by 6 global collaborators. A de-identified subject ID, COVID-19 status, age in years and sex were almost always included in the sample metadata. HLA class I and class II types, where available, came from metadata supplied by the sample provider rather than from assay-based typing.

Enrolling through a virtual design, the prospective study's participants ranged in age from roughly 18 to 95 years and lived across roughly 24 United States geographic areas. To assign participants to cohorts, the prospective study relied on clinical history that participants themselves reported in a screening survey and a study questionnaire. Recovered participants in ImmuneRACE Cohort 3 were defined as having two consecutive negative NP/OP PCR tests, clearance from a healthcare professional, or resolution of symptoms. In the prospective study, mobile phlebotomists collected whole blood, serum and a nasopharyngeal or oropharyngeal swab from each participant. Participants in the prospective study had the option to provide additional blood draws and questionnaires over a roughly two-month period. Prospective study blood samples were shipped either frozen or at room temperature before DNA extraction.

On the study overall, not on this receptor specifically: How much clinical and demographic metadata was included differed by source and by participant, and the metadata was provided uncurated.

TCRbeta CDR3 regions were amplified from genomic DNA by means of the immunoSEQ Assay, a bias-controlled multiplex PCR. Concerning the study's data processing: Nucleated cell counts per sample were estimated from amplification of reference gene primers within the assay. To quantify the absolute abundance of each unique TCRbeta CDR3 rearrangement, sequence reads were collapsed and filtered. For each sample, productive Simpson clonality was calculated by taking the square root of Simpson's diversity index across productive rearrangements. TCRdb took over this immuneACCESS table, retaining in-frame rearrangements with V and J assigned. Such tables are incomplete; in checked studies, under half of the missing clones stem from an unresolved V gene, and the remainder is unexplained. The V and J calls and clone size are taken from that table; D and trimming were inferred from the DNA. Within this sample are some 200,000 clones, with about nine tenths of them counted one time only. In total, the top ten clones hold roughly 0.8% of the sample.

The clonotype originates from a woman aged 18-29 years who had recovered from COVID-19. The V gene is TRBV6-4 and the J gene is TRBJ2-1; 8 central bases correspond to TRBD2. The specimen was PBMCs or T cells enriched from blood (not recorded which). The sequenced DNA is TGTGCCAGCAGTGACTCGACTAGCGCGACCAATGAGCAGTTCTTC. It translates as CASSDSTSATNEQFF.